The source of this T cell receptor (beta chain) is a study of T cell responses to AZD1222 COVID-19 vaccine. Study-level points and caveats: Repertoire sampling happened only post peak T cell response. The number of AZD1222 recipients seropositive at baseline was only 6 or 7. Once two AZD1222 doses were given, Spike-specific TCR breadth and depth went up.

The trim removed 7 bases at V and 2 bases at J, leaving 3 bases unmatched. Germline V gene data show CDR1 as SGHRS and CDR2 as YFSETQ. This CDR3 is 13 amino acids long. Of note for this clone: Its antigen is as yet unknown.

Here immunoSEQ multiplex PCR was the method, and the copy in TCRdb shows in-frame clones only, minus some. The sample gives approximately 130,000 clones, under 95% of which show up once; 3.1% is in the top ten. The V call is TRBV5-1, the J call TRBJ2-3; 8 nucleotides line up with TRBD1. The receptor was derived from an adult in good health. Sequences were derived from peripheral blood, sampled on day 0 of AZD1222 vaccination. The CDR3 region is CASGQGSTDTQYF. CDR3 bases: TGCGCCAGCGGACAGGGATCCACAGATACGCAGTATTTT.